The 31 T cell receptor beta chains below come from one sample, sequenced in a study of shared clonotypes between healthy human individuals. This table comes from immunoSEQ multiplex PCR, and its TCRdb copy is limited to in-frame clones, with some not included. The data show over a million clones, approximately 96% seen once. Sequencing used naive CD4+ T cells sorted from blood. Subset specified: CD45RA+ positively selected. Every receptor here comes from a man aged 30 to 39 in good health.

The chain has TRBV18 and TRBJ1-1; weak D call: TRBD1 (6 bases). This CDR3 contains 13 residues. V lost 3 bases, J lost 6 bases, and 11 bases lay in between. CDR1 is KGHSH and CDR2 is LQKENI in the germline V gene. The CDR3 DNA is TGTGCCAGCTCACCGCCGGGGACACCTGAAGCTTTCTTT. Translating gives CASSPPGTPEAFF.

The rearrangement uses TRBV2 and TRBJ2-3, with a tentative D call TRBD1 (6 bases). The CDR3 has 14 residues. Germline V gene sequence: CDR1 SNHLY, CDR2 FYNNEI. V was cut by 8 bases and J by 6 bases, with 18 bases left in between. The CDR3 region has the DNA TGTGCCAGCGGACAGTCGTCGGTTCAGGATACGCAGTATTTT. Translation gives CASGQSSVQDTQYF.

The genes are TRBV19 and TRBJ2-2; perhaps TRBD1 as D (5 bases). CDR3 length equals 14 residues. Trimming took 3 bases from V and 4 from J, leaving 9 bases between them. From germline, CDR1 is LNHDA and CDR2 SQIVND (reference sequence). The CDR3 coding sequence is TGTGCCAGTAGTATTGAGACAGCCACCGGGGAGCTGTTTTTT. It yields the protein CASSIETATGELFF.

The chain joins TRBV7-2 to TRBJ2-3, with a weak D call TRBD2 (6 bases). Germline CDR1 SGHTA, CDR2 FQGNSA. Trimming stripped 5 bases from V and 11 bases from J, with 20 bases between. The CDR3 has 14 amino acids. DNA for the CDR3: TGTGCCAGCAGCACAAGAAACGGGCTCGGGGGGCAGTATTTT. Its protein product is CASSTRNGLGGQYF.

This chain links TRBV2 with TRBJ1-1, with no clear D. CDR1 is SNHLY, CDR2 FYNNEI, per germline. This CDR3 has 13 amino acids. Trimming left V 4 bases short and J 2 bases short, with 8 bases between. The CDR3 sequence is CASSADFNTEAFF. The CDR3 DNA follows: TGTGCCAGCAGTGCGGACTTTAACACTGAAGCTTTCTTT.

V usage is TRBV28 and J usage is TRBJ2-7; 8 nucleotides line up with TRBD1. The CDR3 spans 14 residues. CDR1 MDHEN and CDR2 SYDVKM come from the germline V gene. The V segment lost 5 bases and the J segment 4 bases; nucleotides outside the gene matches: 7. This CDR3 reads CASSRQGAGYEQYF. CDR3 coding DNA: TGTGCCAGCAGTCGTCAGGGGGCGGGTTACGAGCAGTACTTC.

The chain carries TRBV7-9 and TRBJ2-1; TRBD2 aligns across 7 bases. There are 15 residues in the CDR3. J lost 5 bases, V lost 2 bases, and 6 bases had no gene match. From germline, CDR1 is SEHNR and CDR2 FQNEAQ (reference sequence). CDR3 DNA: TGTGCCAGCAGCTTAATCAACCTAGCGGACAATGAGCAGTTCTTC. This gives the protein CASSLINLADNEQFF.

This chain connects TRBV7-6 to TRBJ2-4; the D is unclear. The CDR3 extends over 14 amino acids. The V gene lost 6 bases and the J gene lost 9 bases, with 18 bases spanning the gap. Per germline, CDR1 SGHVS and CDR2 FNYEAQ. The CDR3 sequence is CASRHPYLLSIQYF. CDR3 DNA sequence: TGTGCCAGCAGGCATCCCTACCTCCTAAGCATTCAGTACTTC.

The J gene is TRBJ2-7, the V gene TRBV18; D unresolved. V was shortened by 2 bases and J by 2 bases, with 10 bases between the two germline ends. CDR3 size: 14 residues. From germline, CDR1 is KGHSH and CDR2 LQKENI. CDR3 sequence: CASSPTEDTYEQYF. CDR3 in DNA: TGTGCCAGCTCACCAACCGAAGATACCTACGAGCAGTACTTC.

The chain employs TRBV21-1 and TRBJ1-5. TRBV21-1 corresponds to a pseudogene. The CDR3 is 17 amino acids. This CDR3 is CASSKVPPCAKSQPQHF. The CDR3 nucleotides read TGTGCCAGCAGCAAAGTTCCCCCCTGTGCAAAGAGTCAGCCCCAGCATTTT.

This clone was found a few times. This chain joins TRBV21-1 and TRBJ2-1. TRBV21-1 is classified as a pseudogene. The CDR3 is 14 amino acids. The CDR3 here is CASSNRPRYNEQFF. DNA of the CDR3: TGTGCCAGCAGCAACCGGCCCCGCTACAATGAGCAGTTCTTC.

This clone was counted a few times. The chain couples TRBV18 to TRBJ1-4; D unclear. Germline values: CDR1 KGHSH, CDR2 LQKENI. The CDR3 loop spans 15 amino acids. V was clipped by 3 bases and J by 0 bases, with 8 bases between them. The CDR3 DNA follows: TGTGCCAGCTCACCTCAGCGTGCAACTAATGAAAAACTGTTTTTT. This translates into CASSPQRATNEKLFF.

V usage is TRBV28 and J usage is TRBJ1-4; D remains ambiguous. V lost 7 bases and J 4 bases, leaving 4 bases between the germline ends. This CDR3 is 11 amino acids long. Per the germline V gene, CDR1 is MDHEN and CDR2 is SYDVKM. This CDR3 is CASMSNEKLFF. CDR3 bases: TGTGCCAGCATGAGTAATGAAAAACTGTTTTTT. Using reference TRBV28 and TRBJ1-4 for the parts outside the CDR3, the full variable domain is DVKVTQSSRYLVKRTGEKVFLECVQDMDHENMFWYRQDPGLGLRLIYFSYDVKMKEKGDIPEGYSVSREKKERFSLILESASTNQTSMYLCASMSNEKLFFGSGTQLSVL.

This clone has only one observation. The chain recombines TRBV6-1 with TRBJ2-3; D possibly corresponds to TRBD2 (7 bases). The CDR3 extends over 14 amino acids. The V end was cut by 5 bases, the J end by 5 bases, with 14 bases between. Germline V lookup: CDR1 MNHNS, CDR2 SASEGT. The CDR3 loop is CASSPWGGGDTQYF. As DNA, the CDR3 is TGTGCCAGCAGTCCTTGGGGAGGGGGAGATACGCAGTATTTT.

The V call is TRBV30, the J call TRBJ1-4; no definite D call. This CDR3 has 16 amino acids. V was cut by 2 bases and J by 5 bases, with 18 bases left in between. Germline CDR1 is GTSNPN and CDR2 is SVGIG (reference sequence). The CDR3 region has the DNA TGTGCCTGGAGTCGAACTATGTCTCGAGCGAATGAAAAACTGTTTTTT. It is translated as CAWSRTMSRANEKLFF.

The CDR3 DNA reads TGTGCCAGCAGCTTAGGCTATATGGGGGCATCCGATTACGAGCAGTACTTC. It specifies CASSLGYMGASDYEQYF. This sequence joins TRBV5-4 and TRBJ2-7; possibly TRBD1 for D (6 bases). The CDR3 has 17 residues. Trimming stripped 2 bases from V and 4 bases from J, with 22 bases between. The germline gives CDR1 SGHNT, CDR2 YYREEE (reference sequence).

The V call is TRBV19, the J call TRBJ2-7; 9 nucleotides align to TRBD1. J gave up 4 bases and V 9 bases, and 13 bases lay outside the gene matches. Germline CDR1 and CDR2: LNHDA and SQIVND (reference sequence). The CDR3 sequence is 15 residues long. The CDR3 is CASQSSGQGIYEQYF. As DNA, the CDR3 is TGTGCCAGCCAATCCTCGGGACAGGGAATTTACGAGCAGTACTTC.

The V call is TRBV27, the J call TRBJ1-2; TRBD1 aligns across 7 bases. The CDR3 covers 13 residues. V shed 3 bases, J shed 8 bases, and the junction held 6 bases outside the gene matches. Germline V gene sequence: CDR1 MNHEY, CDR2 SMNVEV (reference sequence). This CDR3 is CASSLQGVGGYTF. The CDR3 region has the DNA TGTGCCAGCAGTTTGCAGGGGGTCGGGGGCTACACCTTC.

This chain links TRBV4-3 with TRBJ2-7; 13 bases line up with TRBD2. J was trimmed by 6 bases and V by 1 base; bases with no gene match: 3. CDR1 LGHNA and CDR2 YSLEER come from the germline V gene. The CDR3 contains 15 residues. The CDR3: CASSQGLAGGPEQYF. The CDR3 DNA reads TGCGCCAGCAGCCAAGGACTAGCGGGAGGACCCGAGCAGTACTTC.

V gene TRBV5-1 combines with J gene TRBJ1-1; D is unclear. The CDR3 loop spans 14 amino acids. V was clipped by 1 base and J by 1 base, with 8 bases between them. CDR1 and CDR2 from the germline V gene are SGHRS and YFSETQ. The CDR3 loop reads CASSLWSTNTEAFF. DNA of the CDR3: TGCGCCAGCAGCTTGTGGTCTACGAACACTGAAGCTTTCTTT. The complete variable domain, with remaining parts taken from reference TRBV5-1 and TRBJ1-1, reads KAGVTQTPRYLIKTRGQQVTLSCSPISGHRSVSWYQQTPGQGLQFLFEYFSETQRNKGNFPGRFSGRQFSNSRSEMNVSTLELGDSALYLCASSLWSTNTEAFFGQGTRLTVV.

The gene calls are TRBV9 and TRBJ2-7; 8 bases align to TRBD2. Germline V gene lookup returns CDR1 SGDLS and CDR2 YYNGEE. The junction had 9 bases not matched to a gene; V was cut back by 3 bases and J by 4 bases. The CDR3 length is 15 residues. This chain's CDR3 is CASSAFSGKEYEQYF. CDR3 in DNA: TGTGCCAGCAGCGCCTTTAGCGGGAAAGAGTACGAGCAGTACTTC.

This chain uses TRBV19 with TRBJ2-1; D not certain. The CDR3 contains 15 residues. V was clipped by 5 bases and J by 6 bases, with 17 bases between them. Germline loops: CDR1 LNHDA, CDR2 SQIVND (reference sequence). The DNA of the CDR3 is TGTGCCAGTAGTTCCCACAAAAGACAATCCAATGAGCAGTTCTTC. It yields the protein CASSSHKRQSNEQFF. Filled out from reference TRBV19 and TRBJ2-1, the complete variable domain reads DGGITQSPKYLFRKEGQNVTLSCEQNLNHDAMYWYRQDPGQGLRLIYYSQIVNDFQKGDIAEGYSVSREKKESFPLTVTSAQKNPTAFYLCASSSHKRQSNEQFFGPGTRLTVL.

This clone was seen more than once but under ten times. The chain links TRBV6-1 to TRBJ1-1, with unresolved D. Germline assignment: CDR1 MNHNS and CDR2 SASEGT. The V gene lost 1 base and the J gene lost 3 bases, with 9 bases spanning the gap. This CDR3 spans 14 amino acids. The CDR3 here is CASSEVGSDTEAFF. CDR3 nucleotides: TGTGCCAGCAGTGAAGTAGGATCGGACACTGAAGCTTTCTTT.

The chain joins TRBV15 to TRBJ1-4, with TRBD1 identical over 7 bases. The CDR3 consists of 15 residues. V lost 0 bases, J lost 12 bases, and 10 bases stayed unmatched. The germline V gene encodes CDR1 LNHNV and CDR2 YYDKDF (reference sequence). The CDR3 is CATSRDVDRVGELFF. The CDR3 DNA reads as TGTGCCACCAGCAGAGATGTTGACAGGGTAGGAGAACTGTTTTTT.

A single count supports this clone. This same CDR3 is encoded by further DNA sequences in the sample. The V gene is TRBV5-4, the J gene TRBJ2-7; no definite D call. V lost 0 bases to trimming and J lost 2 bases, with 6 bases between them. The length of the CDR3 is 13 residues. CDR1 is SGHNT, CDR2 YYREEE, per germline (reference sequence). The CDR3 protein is CASSLVGTYEQYF. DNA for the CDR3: TGTGCCAGCAGCTTGGTAGGGACCTACGAGCAGTACTTC.

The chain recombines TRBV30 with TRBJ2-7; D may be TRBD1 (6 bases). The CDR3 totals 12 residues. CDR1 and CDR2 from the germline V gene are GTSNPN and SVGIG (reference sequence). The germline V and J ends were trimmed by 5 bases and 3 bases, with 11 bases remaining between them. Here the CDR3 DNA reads TGTGCCTGGTACAGGGAGAACTACGAGCAGTACTTC. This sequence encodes CAWYRENYEQYF.

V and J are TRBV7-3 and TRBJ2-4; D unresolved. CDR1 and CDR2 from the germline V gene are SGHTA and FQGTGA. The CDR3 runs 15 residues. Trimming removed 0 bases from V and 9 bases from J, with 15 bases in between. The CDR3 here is CASSLTYRTESIQYF. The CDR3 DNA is TGTGCCAGCAGCTTAACGTATAGAACAGAAAGCATTCAGTACTTC.

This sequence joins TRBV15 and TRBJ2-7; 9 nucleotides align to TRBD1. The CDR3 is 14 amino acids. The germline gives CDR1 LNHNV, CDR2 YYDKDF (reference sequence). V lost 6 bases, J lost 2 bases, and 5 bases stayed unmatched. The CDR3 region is CATREQGAAYEQYF. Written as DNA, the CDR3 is TGTGCCACCAGAGAACAGGGGGCGGCCTACGAGCAGTACTTC.

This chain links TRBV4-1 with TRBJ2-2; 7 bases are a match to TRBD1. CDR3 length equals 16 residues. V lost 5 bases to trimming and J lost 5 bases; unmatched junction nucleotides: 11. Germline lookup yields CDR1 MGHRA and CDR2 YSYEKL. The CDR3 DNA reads TGCGCCAGCAGCTCTCGACAGGGTTGGGGGACCGGGGAGCTGTTTTTT. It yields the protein CASSSRQGWGTGELFF.

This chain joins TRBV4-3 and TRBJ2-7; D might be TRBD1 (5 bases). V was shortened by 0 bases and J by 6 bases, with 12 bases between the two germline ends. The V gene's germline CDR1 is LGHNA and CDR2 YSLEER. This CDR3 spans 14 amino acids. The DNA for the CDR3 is TGCGCCAGCAGCCAAGATCGGGCTAGGGGCGAGCAGTACTTC. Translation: CASSQDRARGEQYF.

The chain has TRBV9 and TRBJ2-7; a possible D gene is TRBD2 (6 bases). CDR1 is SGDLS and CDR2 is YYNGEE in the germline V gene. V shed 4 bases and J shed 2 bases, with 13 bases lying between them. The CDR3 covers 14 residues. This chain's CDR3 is CASSPQTSTYEQYF. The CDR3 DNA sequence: TGTGCCAGCAGCCCCCAGACTAGTACCTACGAGCAGTACTTC.